This T cell receptor beta chain is drawn from a study of response to subunit inactivated influenza vaccine. V gave up 4 bases and J gave up 0 bases, with 13 bases separating them. In germline, CDR1 is SGHKS, CDR2 YYEKEE (reference sequence). This CDR3 comprises 16 residues. MiXCR was run by TCRdb on the RT-PCR reads, yielding one entry per CDR3 protein. The table has about 650,000 distinct CDR3 sequences, about 15% seen once. V is TRBV5-5 and J is TRBJ2-2; D is unclear. The sample was PBMCs from blood, taken less than 13 days after vaccination. This sequence was found in a man aged 45-65 years who received an inactivated influenza vaccine. Here the CDR3 reads CASSTGAVANTGELFF. The CDR3 DNA reads as TGTGCCAGCAGCACGGGCGCAGTAGCGAACACCGGGGAGCTGTTTTTT.